Listed here is a single T cell receptor beta chain. Its antigen remains unknown. Findings of the study overall: The larger cohort examined one V-J beta rearrangement, not whole repertoires.

J lost 6 bases, V lost 4 bases, and 8 bases had no gene match. CDR3 length: 14 residues. Germline values: CDR1 SGHDN, CDR2 FVKESK. Treg sorting used a CD4+CD25+CD127-/low gate. After constant-region reverse-primer amplification, full-length variable regions underwent semi-nested PCR with Nested Universal Primer A. From the 5' RACE reads, TCRdb called clonotypes with MiXCR, one entry per CDR3 protein. The repertoire holds fewer than 12,000 distinct CDR3 sequences, 15% to 20% seen once, with 3% to 4.5% in the top ten. The sequencing input was Tregs sorted from a lymph node. The receptor was isolated from a female donor with breast cancer. The chain uses TRBV14 and TRBJ2-7; 8 nucleotides align to TRBD1. CDR3 sequence: CASSRTGGTSEQYF. CDR3 sequence (DNA): TGTGCCAGCAGCCGAACAGGGGGAACTTCCGAGCAGTACTTC.